Below, 30 T cell receptor beta chains from the same sample are listed, as sequenced in a study of blood T cell repertoires in COVID-19 (dated by TCRdb to the early 2020s). To prepare the library, the immunoSEQ multiplex PCR assay was applied. This is the immuneACCESS table as TCRdb keeps it, with only in-frame sequences that have V and J called. A part of the clones is gone; compared with another copy, unresolved V genes explain less than half, and the rest is unexplained. This sample is represented by 150,000 to 200,000 clones; 90% of them were singletons. The ten top clones hold 18% of the sample. The sample consisted of peripheral blood. Source of these receptors: a man in his fifties or sixties with active or convalescent COVID-19.

The rearrangement joins TRBV19 to TRBJ1-6; possibly TRBD1 for D (5 bases). In germline, CDR1 is LNHDA, CDR2 SQIVND (reference sequence). V was trimmed by 7 bases and J by 8 bases, leaving 15 bases between them. There are 14 residues in the CDR3. CDR3 sequence reads: CASTYEGLDSPLHF. As DNA, the CDR3 is TGTGCCAGTACCTACGAGGGACTCGATTCACCCCTCCACTTT.

Here the CDR3 DNA reads TGTGCCAGCAGCGGCCCGGGACAGGCAGAACCTGGAAACACCATATATTTT. Its translation: CASSGPGQAEPGNTIYF. The genes are TRBV9 and TRBJ1-3; TRBD1 aligns across 8 bases. The CDR3 sequence is 17 residues long. With V trimmed by 3 bases and J by 2 bases, 10 bases remained unmatched. Germline CDR1 and CDR2: SGDLS and YYNGEE.

The chain couples TRBV18 to TRBJ1-5, with D uncertain. Germline V lookup: CDR1 KGHSH, CDR2 LQKENI. With 3 bases removed from V and 2 bases from J, the gap between germline ends came to 5 bases. The CDR3 sequence is 13 residues long. The chain's CDR3 is CASSPTGNQPQHF. The DNA of the CDR3 is TGTGCCAGCTCACCCACTGGCAATCAGCCCCAGCATTTT.

The chain combines TRBV7-5 with TRBJ1-6. TRBV7-5 is deemed a pseudogene. This CDR3 has 13 residues. DNA of the CDR3: TGTGTCAGAAGCCTCGGGGTGGTTTCACCCCTCCACTTT. This codes for CVRSLGVVSPLHF.

The chain links TRBV2 to TRBJ1-1; D remains unclear. The germline CDR1 and CDR2 sequences are SNHLY and FYNNEI. The V and J ends lost 1 base and 5 bases respectively, with 8 bases between them. This CDR3 comprises 13 residues. The chain's CDR3 is CASSEGGMTEAFF. CDR3 coding DNA: TGTGCCAGCAGTGAAGGTGGCATGACTGAAGCTTTCTTT.

The CDR3 nucleotides are TGTGCCAGCAGTGGCAGAGACAGGGAGAGCACAGATACGCAGTATTTT. Amino acids: CASSGRDRESTDTQYF. V is TRBV6-1 and J is TRBJ2-3, with 7 bases matching TRBD1. With V trimmed by 4 bases and J by 0 bases, 7 bases remained unmatched. This CDR3 spans 16 amino acids. Germline CDR1 reads MNHNS; CDR2 reads SASEGT.

This sequence joins TRBV2 and TRBJ1-6; unclear D gene. V lost 4 bases to trimming and J lost 6 bases, with 7 bases between them. CDR1 and CDR2 (germline): SNHLY, FYNNEI. This CDR3 contains 13 residues. This CDR3 reads CASSGTINSPLHF. The CDR3 nucleotides are TGTGCCAGCAGTGGCACTATTAATTCACCCCTCCACTTT.

The chain uses TRBV19 and TRBJ2-5; 7 positions agree with TRBD1. The CDR3 has 16 amino acids. Per the germline V gene, CDR1 is LNHDA and CDR2 is SQIVND (reference sequence). J was trimmed by 0 bases and V by 3 bases; bases with no gene match: 7. The CDR3: CASSIRTGMYQETQYF. The CDR3, as DNA: TGTGCCAGTAGTATCCGGACAGGAATGTACCAAGAGACCCAGTACTTC.

This clone was counted only a few times. The V and J genes are TRBV6-1 and TRBJ2-5; tentative D call: TRBD1 (5 bases). The CDR3 runs to 16 residues. Germline-derived CDR1 and CDR2 are MNHNS and SASEGT. Trimming removed 4 bases at V and 7 bases at J, with 22 bases between. The CDR3 DNA follows: TGTGCCAGCAGTGTATTAGGACATAGGGTTTCAGGGACCCAGTACTTC. Protein: CASSVLGHRVSGTQYF.

The rearrangement uses TRBV27 and TRBJ2-6, with D hard to call. This CDR3 comprises 18 residues. The germline CDR1 and CDR2 sequences are MNHEY and SMNVEV (reference sequence). V was cut by 5 bases and J by 2 bases, with 19 bases left in between. CDR3 sequence reads: CASSTRLRRSAGANVLTF. CDR3 DNA: TGTGCCAGCAGTACCCGTTTACGACGGAGTGCTGGGGCCAACGTCCTGACTTTC.

J is TRBJ1-3 and V is TRBV19, with TRBD1 as a possible D gene (5 bases). Germline lookup yields CDR1 LNHDA and CDR2 SQIVND (reference sequence). The CDR3 runs 13 residues. The V end lost 8 bases, the J end lost 1 base, and 9 bases lay between the germline ends. Written as DNA, the CDR3 is TGTGCCAGTTCGGGGGATTCTGGAAACACCATATATTTT. Translating it yields CASSGDSGNTIYF. Looking up the rest from reference TRBV19 and TRBJ1-3 gives the full variable domain: DGGITQSPKYLFRKEGQNVTLSCEQNLNHDAMYWYRQDPGQGLRLIYYSQIVNDFQKGDIAEGYSVSREKKESFPLTVTSAQKNPTAFYLCASSGDSGNTIYFGEGSWLTVV.

In this sample, this clone turned up once. One junction end does not reproduce the germline sequence, and a read error may be involved. The rearrangement links TRBV6-5 to TRBJ1-1; D is possibly TRBD1 (6 bases). There are 13 residues in the CDR3. Germline CDR1 is MNHEY and CDR2 is SVGAGI. The CDR3 DNA is TGTGCCAGCAGTAGGGATACAGGGTTGGGTAAAGCGTTT. It codes for CASSRDTGLGKAF.

The V and J genes are TRBV28 and TRBJ1-1; 7 bases are shared with TRBD1. The germline V gene encodes CDR1 MDHEN and CDR2 SYDVKM. CDR3 length equals 12 residues. V shed 4 bases, J shed 8 bases, and the junction held 4 bases outside the gene matches. The CDR3 sequence: CASSSRGQEAFF. The CDR3 DNA reads as TGTGCCAGCAGTTCCAGGGGACAGGAAGCTTTCTTT.

The V and J genes are TRBV19 and TRBJ1-1; 8 positions match TRBD1. This CDR3 is 13 amino acids long. V was pared by 4 bases and J by 5 bases, with 3 bases of the junction left unmatched. In germline, CDR1 is LNHDA, CDR2 SQIVND (reference sequence). The CDR3 loop is CASSTNRGTEAFF. CDR3 DNA sequence: TGTGCCAGTAGTACCAACAGGGGGACTGAAGCTTTCTTT.

The chain employs TRBV7-7 and TRBJ1-4, with D perhaps TRBD1 (6 bases). The CDR3 has 15 residues. Germline values: CDR1 SSHAT, CDR2 FNYEAQ (reference sequence). Deletions cut 5 bases from V and 3 bases from J, with 13 bases between. Here the CDR3 reads CASSLTGSANEKLFF. CDR3 coding DNA: TGTGCCAGCAGCCTCACAGGGTCGGCTAATGAAAAACTGTTTTTT.

The gene calls are TRBV19 and TRBJ1-1; no clear D gene. Per the germline V gene, CDR1 is LNHDA and CDR2 is SQIVND (reference sequence). The germline V and J ends were trimmed by 7 bases and 10 bases, with 22 bases remaining between them. The CDR3 is 14 residues long. This chain's CDR3 is CASNPSYDRFGAFF. The CDR3 DNA sequence: TGTGCCAGTAATCCGTCCTATGATCGGTTCGGAGCTTTCTTT.

The sample holds a few counts of this clone. The chain joins TRBV24-1 to TRBJ2-3; 16 bases line up with TRBD2. Trimming cost V 3 bases and J 4 bases; bases outside gene matches: 6. Germline CDR1 reads KGHDR; CDR2 reads SFDVKD. The CDR3 consists of 18 residues. The CDR3 spells CATSDGGLAGGPPDTQYF. The CDR3 DNA reads TGTGCCACCAGTGATGGGGGACTAGCGGGGGGGCCGCCAGATACGCAGTATTTT.

This clone was observed a few times. V is TRBV7-9 and J is TRBJ2-5; TRBD2 matches 9 bases. From germline, CDR1 is SEHNR and CDR2 FQNEAQ (reference sequence). Trimming took 5 bases from V and 4 from J; bases not matched to a gene: 5. The CDR3 extends over 14 amino acids. The CDR3 DNA reads as TGTGCCAGCAGCGTAGGTAGCGGGAGAGAGACCCAGTACTTC. It translates to CASSVGSGRETQYF. The complete variable domain, with remaining parts taken from reference TRBV7-9 and TRBJ2-5, reads DTGVSQNPRHKITKRGQNVTFRCDPISEHNRLYWYRQTLGQGPEFLTYFQNEAQLEKSRLLSDRFSAERPKGSFSTLEIQRTEQGDSAMYLCASSVGSGRETQYFGPGTRLLVL.

The gene calls are TRBV19 and TRBJ1-4, with 7 bases lining up with TRBD1. The CDR3 extends over 16 amino acids. Trimming removed 5 bases from V and 3 bases from J; junction bases left unmatched: 9. Germline loops: CDR1 LNHDA, CDR2 SQIVND (reference sequence). CDR3 bases: TGTGCCAGTAGTGTAAGACAGGGAATAGCTAATGAAAAACTGTTTTTT. This encodes CASSVRQGIANEKLFF. Drawing the rest from reference TRBV19 and TRBJ1-4, the complete variable domain is DGGITQSPKYLFRKEGQNVTLSCEQNLNHDAMYWYRQDPGQGLRLIYYSQIVNDFQKGDIAEGYSVSREKKESFPLTVTSAQKNPTAFYLCASSVRQGIANEKLFFGSGTQLSVL.

The gene calls are TRBV6-5 and TRBJ1-1; D gene uncertain. With 5 bases removed from V and 5 bases from J, the gap between germline ends came to 18 bases. CDR3 length: 15 amino acids. CDR1 MNHEY and CDR2 SVGAGI come from the germline V gene. CDR3 in amino acids: CASSTGPGVGTEAFF. The CDR3 nucleotides are TGTGCCAGCAGTACGGGTCCGGGAGTCGGGACTGAAGCTTTCTTT.

The chain carries TRBV5-1 and TRBJ2-7; D unclear. The CDR3 extends over 13 amino acids. CDR1 is SGHRS and CDR2 is YFSETQ in the germline V gene. The ends were cut back, 0 bases at V and 0 bases at J, with 4 bases in the middle. CDR3 loop: CASSLAGSYEQYF. DNA of the CDR3: TGCGCCAGCAGCTTGGCCGGCTCCTACGAGCAGTACTTC.

The rearrangement uses TRBV6-5 and TRBJ2-5; no clear D gene. CDR1 and CDR2 from the germline V gene are MNHEY and SVGAGI. The CDR3 sequence is 13 residues long. V shed 10 bases and J shed 1 base, with 13 bases lying between them. CDR3 sequence (DNA): TGTGCCACCTCTCGTGGCCCCCAAGAGACCCAGTACTTC. Translating it yields CATSRGPQETQYF.

This chain links TRBV7-7 with TRBJ2-2; TRBD1 matches 7 bases. The CDR3 consists of 14 residues. Germline V gives CDR1 SSHAT, CDR2 FNYEAQ (reference sequence). V trimming: 5 bases; J trimming: 2 bases; junction bases outside the gene matches: 2. DNA of the CDR3: TGTGCCAGCAGCCGACAGGGAAACACCGGGGAGCTGTTTTTT. It codes for CASSRQGNTGELFF.

The chain uses TRBV6-5 and TRBJ2-1; TRBD1 is a possible D gene (6 bases). Trimming cost V 7 bases and J 5 bases, with 12 bases left between them. Looked up from germline, CDR1 is MNHEY and CDR2 is SVGAGI. CDR3 length: 13 residues. CDR3 loop: CASIRPGDNEQFF. CDR3 nucleotides: TGTGCCAGCATCCGCCCAGGGGACAATGAGCAGTTCTTC.

This sequence joins TRBV27 and TRBJ1-1; TRBD1 agrees at 7 bases. Trimming cost V 2 bases and J 3 bases; bases outside gene matches: 12. The germline V gene has CDR1 MNHEY and CDR2 SMNVEV (reference sequence). The CDR3 loop spans 17 amino acids. CDR3 nucleotide sequence: TGTGCCAGCAGTTTAAGGTTTTGGGGACAGCCTGACACTGAAGCTTTCTTT. Translating it yields CASSLRFWGQPDTEAFF.

This clone was seen only once. V gene TRBV29-1 combines with J gene TRBJ2-5, with D tentatively TRBD1 (6 bases). V was shortened by 6 bases and J by 4 bases, with 12 bases between the two germline ends. This CDR3 spans 12 amino acids. Germline lookup yields CDR1 SQVTM and CDR2 ANQGSEA. DNA of the CDR3: TGCAGCGTAAGGGGGTCTGGAGAGACCCAGTACTTC. Its translation: CSVRGSGETQYF.

The chain couples TRBV29-1 to TRBJ1-3; possibly TRBD1 for D (6 bases). CDR3 size: 14 residues. Trimming stripped 6 bases from V and 4 bases from J, with 16 bases between. Germline CDR1 and CDR2: SQVTM and ANQGSEA. The CDR3 DNA reads as TGCAGCGTGGACAGAAACTTAGCGGGAAACACCATATATTTT. It specifies CSVDRNLAGNTIYF.

The CDR3 loop is CASSYLTRSQPQHF. CDR3 coding DNA: TGTGCCAGCAGTTACCTGACAAGGTCTCAGCCCCAGCATTTT. This chain connects TRBV6-5 to TRBJ1-5; D unclear. The CDR3 covers 14 residues. Trimming removed 2 bases at V and 6 bases at J, with 11 bases between. Germline assignment: CDR1 MNHEY and CDR2 SVGAGI.

The gene calls are TRBV18 and TRBJ1-6; D not certain. Germline lookup yields CDR1 KGHSH and CDR2 LQKENI. There are 14 residues in the CDR3. The V gene lost 6 bases and the J gene lost 5 bases, with 11 bases spanning the gap. The CDR3 region has the DNA TGTGCCAGCTCTCTCCGGGAAAATAATTCACCCCTCCACTTT. Translated, it gives CASSLRENNSPLHF.

The chain employs TRBV30 and TRBJ1-2; 11 nucleotides match TRBD1. The V and J ends lost 2 bases and 0 bases, in that order; junction bases with no gene match: 5. The CDR3 loop spans 16 amino acids. Germline V lookup: CDR1 GTSNPN, CDR2 SVGIG (reference sequence). The CDR3 DNA reads as TGTGCCTGGAGTTACCCGGGACAGGGGGCTAACTATGGCTACACCTTC. Encoded protein: CAWSYPGQGANYGYTF.